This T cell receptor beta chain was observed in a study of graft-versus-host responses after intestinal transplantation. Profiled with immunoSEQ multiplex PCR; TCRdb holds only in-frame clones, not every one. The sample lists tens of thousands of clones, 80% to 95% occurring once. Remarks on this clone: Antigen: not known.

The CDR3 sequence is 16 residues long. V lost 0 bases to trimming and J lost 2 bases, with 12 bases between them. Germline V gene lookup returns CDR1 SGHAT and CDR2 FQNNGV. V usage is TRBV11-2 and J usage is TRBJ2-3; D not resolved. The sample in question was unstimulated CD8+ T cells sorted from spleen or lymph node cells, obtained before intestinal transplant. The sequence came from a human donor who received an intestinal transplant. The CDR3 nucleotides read TGTGCCAGCAGCTTAGATGACACGCTGGCCACAGATACGCAGTATTTT. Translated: CASSLDDTLATDTQYF. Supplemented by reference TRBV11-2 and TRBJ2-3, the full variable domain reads EAGVAQSPRYKIIEKRQSVAFWCNPISGHATLYWYQQILGQGPKLLIQFQNNGVVDDSQLPKDRFSAERLKGVDSTLKIQPAKLEDSAVYLCASSLDDTLATDTQYFGPGTRLTVL.